These 20 T cell receptor beta chains were sequenced from one sample in a study of blood T cell repertoires in COVID-19. The repertoire was sequenced with immunoSEQ multiplex PCR; TCRdb's copy has only in-frame clones and lacks some. This table holds over 100,000 clones, approximately 85% found once. Sequencing was done on a sample of peripheral blood. The receptors derive from a middle-aged man with active or convalescent COVID-19.

The chain recombines TRBV10-3 with TRBJ1-3; 7 positions agree with TRBD1. Germline V lookup: CDR1 ENHRY, CDR2 SYGVKD. The CDR3 spans 15 residues. Germline trimming cut 6 bases from V and 3 bases from J; bases unmatched to any gene: 8. CDR3 nucleotide sequence: TGTGCCATCAGCGCGACAGGGAATGGTGGAAACACCATATATTTT. Its translation is CAISATGNGGNTIYF.

This clone was seen only once. CDR3 protein: CASSRASGGSPLHF. CDR3 nucleotides: TGTGCCAGCAGTCGGGCATCGGGGGGGTCACCCCTCCACTTT. The rearrangement links TRBV25-1 to TRBJ1-6, with TRBD1 as a possible D gene (5 bases). Looked up from germline, CDR1 is MGHDK and CDR2 is SYGVNS. Trimming shortened V by 5 bases and J by 10 bases, and 15 bases separated the two germline ends. The CDR3 is 14 amino acids.

The chain links TRBV5-1 to TRBJ2-5; 8 bases are shared with TRBD1. The CDR3 extends over 15 amino acids. From germline, CDR1 is SGHRS and CDR2 YFSETQ. The V and J ends lost 4 bases and 1 base, in that order; junction bases with no gene match: 6. The CDR3 coding sequence is TGCGCCAGCAGCCCCGGGCAGGGGGCCCAAGAGACCCAGTACTTC. Translating it yields CASSPGQGAQETQYF.

The chain links TRBV5-1 to TRBJ1-3; weak D call: TRBD1 (5 bases). Germline V gene data show CDR1 as SGHRS and CDR2 as YFSETQ. V was shortened by 4 bases and J by 0 bases, with 14 bases between the two germline ends. CDR3 length equals 16 residues. CDR3 amino acids: CASSGQTVGSGNTIYF. The CDR3 nucleotides are TGCGCCAGCAGCGGGCAGACAGTGGGCTCTGGAAACACCATATATTTT.

This chain connects TRBV25-1 to TRBJ2-3; 9 bases are a match to TRBD1. The J segment lost 2 bases and the V segment lost 3 bases, leaving 6 bases of the junction unmatched. From germline, CDR1 is MGHDK and CDR2 SYGVNS. The CDR3 is 16 residues long. This CDR3 is CASSDAGTGFTDTQYF. For the CDR3, the DNA is TGTGCCAGCAGTGATGCCGGGACAGGGTTCACAGATACGCAGTATTTT. Based on the CDR3 plus reference TRBV25-1 and TRBJ2-3, the full variable domain is EADIYQTPRYLVIGTGKKITLECSQTMGHDKMYWYQQDPGMELHLIHYSYGVNSTEKGDLSSESTVSRIRTEHFPLTLESARPSHTSQYLCASSDAGTGFTDTQYFGPGTRLTVL.

J is TRBJ2-3 and V is TRBV6-6, with D possibly matching TRBD2 (7 bases). CDR1 is MNHNY, CDR2 SVGAGI, per germline (reference sequence). This CDR3 is 15 amino acids long. Trimming shortened V by 0 bases and J by 5 bases, and 12 bases separated the two germline ends. The CDR3 DNA reads as TGTGCCAGCAGTTACTCGAGGGGAGGGGGAGATACGCAGTATTTT. It yields the protein CASSYSRGGGDTQYF.

This chain links TRBV19 with TRBJ1-3; D gene unclear. The V and J ends lost 4 bases and 0 bases respectively, with 7 bases between them. Germline CDR1 is LNHDA and CDR2 is SQIVND (reference sequence). The CDR3 is made up of 14 amino acids. CDR3 in amino acids: CASSKGSSGNTIYF. DNA of the CDR3: TGTGCCAGTAGTAAAGGGAGCTCTGGAAACACCATATATTTT.

This chain connects TRBV10-3 to TRBJ2-7, with 8 bases fitting TRBD1. The CDR3 has 16 amino acids. Germline-derived CDR1 and CDR2 are ENHRY and SYGVKD. The trim removed 6 bases at V and 2 bases at J, leaving 12 bases unmatched. This CDR3 reads CAISPGTGTGTYEQYF. The CDR3 nucleotides are TGTGCCATCAGCCCCGGGACAGGAACAGGCACCTACGAGCAGTACTTC.

V usage is TRBV5-6 and J usage is TRBJ1-1; no definite D call. Trimming pared 3 bases from V and 5 bases from J, leaving 11 bases between. Germline CDR1 and CDR2: SGHDT and YYEEEE. The CDR3 consists of 13 residues. The CDR3 loop is CASSSRWVTEAFF. CDR3 nucleotides: TGTGCCAGCAGCTCCAGGTGGGTTACTGAAGCTTTCTTT.

V gene TRBV7-9 combines with J gene TRBJ2-7, with D possibly TRBD1 on 6 matching bases. In germline, CDR1 is SEHNR, CDR2 FQNEAQ (reference sequence). CDR3 size: 15 residues. Trimming shortened V by 1 base and J by 7 bases, and 17 bases separated the two germline ends. The CDR3 is CASSLGAGPRGEQYF. The CDR3 bases are TGTGCCAGCAGCTTAGGGGCAGGGCCGAGGGGGGAGCAGTACTTC.

The chain couples TRBV29-1 to TRBJ2-3; D is undetermined. The CDR3 consists of 13 residues. Germline CDR1 and CDR2: SQVTM and ANQGSEA. Trimming removed 7 bases from V and 3 bases from J, with 14 bases in between. In nucleotides, the CDR3 is TGCAGCGCCCTAATAGCCGTGACAGATACGCAGTATTTT. Translating it yields CSALIAVTDTQYF.

The V call is TRBV9, the J call TRBJ2-1; TRBD2 agrees at 7 bases. Germline V lookup: CDR1 SGDLS, CDR2 YYNGEE. V lost 0 bases and J lost 6; bases outside the gene matches: 9. The CDR3 is made up of 16 amino acids. CDR3 residues: CASSVVGRGELNEQFF. In DNA, the CDR3 is TGTGCCAGCAGCGTAGTGGGACGGGGGGAGCTCAATGAGCAGTTCTTC.

This clone was counted once. The chain carries TRBV19 and TRBJ1-2, with a possible D match to TRBD1 (5 bases). V lost 7 bases and J lost 7, with 22 bases in between. Per the germline V gene, CDR1 is LNHDA and CDR2 is SQIVND (reference sequence). The CDR3 has 15 residues. CDR3 DNA sequence: TGTGCCAGTATGGGAGGAGGCTCAGGGAGGTTTGGCTACACCTTC. Translation gives CASMGGGSGRFGYTF.

V usage is TRBV9 and J usage is TRBJ1-4; D is ambiguous. Between the trimmed V and J ends, which lost 0 bases and 5 bases, there was a span of 11 bases. Germline loops: CDR1 SGDLS, CDR2 YYNGEE. The CDR3 is 15 amino acids. The CDR3 spells CASSVAGGGNEKLFF. The CDR3 region has the DNA TGTGCCAGCAGCGTAGCGGGTGGTGGAAATGAAAAACTGTTTTTT.

The V call is TRBV5-4, the J call TRBJ2-7; 11 bases map to TRBD1. This CDR3 comprises 16 residues. CDR1 SGHNT and CDR2 YYREEE come from the germline V gene (reference sequence). Unmatched junction bases numbered 15, after V lost 4 bases and J lost 9 bases. CDR3 amino acids: CASSPAHGTGGIVQYF. For the CDR3, the DNA is TGTGCCAGCAGCCCAGCCCACGGGACAGGGGGAATTGTGCAGTACTTC.

This chain uses TRBV3-1 (or the pseudogene TRBV3-2) with TRBJ2-5; 11 bases line up with TRBD1. With V trimmed by 1 base and J by 4 bases, 8 bases remained unmatched. CDR3 length: 17 amino acids. CDR1 and CDR2 (germline): LGHDT, YNNKEL (reference sequence). The chain's CDR3 is CASSQGVGQGARETQYF. The CDR3 DNA is TGTGCCAGCAGCCAAGGAGTCGGACAGGGGGCTCGAGAGACCCAGTACTTC.

The chain combines TRBV11-3 with TRBJ2-3, with a weak D call TRBD1 (6 bases). V gave up 6 bases and J gave up 3 bases, with 13 bases separating them. CDR3 length: 14 amino acids. Germline CDR1 and CDR2: SGHNT and YENEEA. CDR3 loop: CASSPRGKTDTQYF. CDR3 in DNA: TGTGCCAGCAGTCCGAGGGGGAAAACAGATACGCAGTATTTT.

For the CDR3, the DNA is TGTGCCAGCAGCTTGAGGCGGATGGGGACAGGGCAAGAGACCCAGTACTTC. It yields the protein CASSLRRMGTGQETQYF. The chain employs TRBV5-6 and TRBJ2-5, with 9 bases matching TRBD1. The germline V gene encodes CDR1 SGHDT and CDR2 YYEEEE. The CDR3 has 17 residues. V dropped 1 base and J dropped 2; count of bases not matched to a gene: 9.

In its sample, this clone was seen many times. V gene TRBV19 combines with J gene TRBJ1-5; 8 nucleotides match TRBD1. CDR1 LNHDA and CDR2 SQIVND come from the germline V gene (reference sequence). There are 17 residues in the CDR3. The CDR3 spells CASTKGQATYSNQPQHF. CDR3 coding DNA: TGTGCTTCGACGAAGGGACAGGCGACTTATAGCAATCAGCCCCAGCATTTT.

This chain connects TRBV3-1 (or the pseudogene TRBV3-2) to TRBJ2-1, with 8 bases fitting TRBD1. The CDR3 extends over 16 amino acids. The J segment lost 2 bases and the V segment lost 5 bases, leaving 8 bases of the junction unmatched. CDR1 is LGHDT, CDR2 YNNKEL, per germline (reference sequence). The CDR3 protein is CASSSTRQGPYNEQFF. Written as DNA, the CDR3 is TGTGCCAGCAGCTCAACAAGACAGGGGCCCTACAATGAGCAGTTCTTC.